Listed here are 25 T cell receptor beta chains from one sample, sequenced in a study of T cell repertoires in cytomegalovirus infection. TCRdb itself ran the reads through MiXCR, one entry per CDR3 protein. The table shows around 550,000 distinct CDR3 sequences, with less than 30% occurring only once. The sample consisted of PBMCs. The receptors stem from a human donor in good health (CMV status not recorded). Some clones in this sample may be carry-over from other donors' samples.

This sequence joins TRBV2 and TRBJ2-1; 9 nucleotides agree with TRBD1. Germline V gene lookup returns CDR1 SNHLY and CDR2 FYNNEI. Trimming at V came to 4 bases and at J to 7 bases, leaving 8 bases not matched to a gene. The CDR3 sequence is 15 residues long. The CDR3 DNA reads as TGTGCCAGCAGTGGGCGGACAGGGGCAATGAATGAGCAGTTCTTC. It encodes CASSGRTGAMNEQFF.

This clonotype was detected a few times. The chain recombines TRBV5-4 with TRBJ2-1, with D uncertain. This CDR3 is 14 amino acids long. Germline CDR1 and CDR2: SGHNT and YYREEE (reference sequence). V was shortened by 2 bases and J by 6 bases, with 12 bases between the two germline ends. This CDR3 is CASSFETPLNEQFF. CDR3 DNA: TGTGCCAGCAGCTTCGAGACTCCCCTCAATGAGCAGTTCTTC.

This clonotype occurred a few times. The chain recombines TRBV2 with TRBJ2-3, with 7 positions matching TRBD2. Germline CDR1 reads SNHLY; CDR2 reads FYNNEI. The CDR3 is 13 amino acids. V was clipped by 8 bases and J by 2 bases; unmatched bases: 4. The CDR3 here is CASQLAPTDTQYF. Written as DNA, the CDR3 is TGTGCCAGCCAACTAGCGCCCACAGATACGCAGTATTTT.

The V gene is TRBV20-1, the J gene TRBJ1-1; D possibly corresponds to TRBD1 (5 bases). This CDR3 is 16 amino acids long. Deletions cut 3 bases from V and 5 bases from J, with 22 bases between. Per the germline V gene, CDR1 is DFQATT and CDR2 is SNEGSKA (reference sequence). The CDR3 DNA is TGCAGTGCTAGTCCCCGCGGAGTGGGGGGGGGGACTGAAGCTTTCTTT. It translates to CSASPRGVGGGTEAFF.

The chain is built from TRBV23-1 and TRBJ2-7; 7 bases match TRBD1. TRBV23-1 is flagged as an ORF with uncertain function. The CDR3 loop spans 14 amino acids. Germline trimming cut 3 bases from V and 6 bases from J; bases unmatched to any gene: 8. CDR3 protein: CASSHRQGRSEQYF. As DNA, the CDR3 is TGCGCCAGCAGTCATAGACAGGGCCGGAGCGAGCAGTACTTC.

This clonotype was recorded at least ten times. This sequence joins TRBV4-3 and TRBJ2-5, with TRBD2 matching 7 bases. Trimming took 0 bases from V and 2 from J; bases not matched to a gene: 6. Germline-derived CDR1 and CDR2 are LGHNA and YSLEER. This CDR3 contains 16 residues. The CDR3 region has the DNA TGCGCCAGCAGCCAAGATAGGGCTAGCGGACAAGAGACCCAGTACTTC. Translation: CASSQDRASGQETQYF.

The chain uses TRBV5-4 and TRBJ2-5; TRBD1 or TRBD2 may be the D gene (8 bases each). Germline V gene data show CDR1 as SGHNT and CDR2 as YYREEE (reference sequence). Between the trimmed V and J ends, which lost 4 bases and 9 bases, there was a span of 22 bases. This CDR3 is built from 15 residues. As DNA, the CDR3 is TGTGCCAGCAGCCAGTCCCAGGGGGCCGGGGGGGCCCAGTACTTC. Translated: CASSQSQGAGGAQYF.

CDR3 in amino acids: CASSYPPGLGSNQPQHF. The CDR3 DNA follows: TGTGCCAGCAGTTACCCCCCCGGCCTTGGCAGCAATCAGCCCCAGCATTTT. This chain links TRBV6-2 or TRBV6-3 with TRBJ1-5; D not certain. Trimming shortened V by 2 bases and J by 1 base, and 15 bases separated the two germline ends. This CDR3 region has 17 residues. CDR1 and CDR2 (germline): MNHEY, SVGEGT.

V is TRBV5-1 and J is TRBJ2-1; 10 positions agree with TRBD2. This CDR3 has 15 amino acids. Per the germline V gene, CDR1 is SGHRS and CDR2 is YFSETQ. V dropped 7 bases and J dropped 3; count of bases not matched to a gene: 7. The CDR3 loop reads CASSDGTSDYNEQFF. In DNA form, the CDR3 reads TGCGCCAGCTCGGACGGGACTAGCGACTACAATGAGCAGTTCTTC.

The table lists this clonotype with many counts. The CDR3 coding sequence is TGTGCCAGCCTTGCGGGGGGGAGTTACGAGCAGTACTTC. This translates into CASLAGGSYEQYF. V usage is TRBV7-2 and J usage is TRBJ2-7; 9 bases fit TRBD2. CDR1 and CDR2 (germline): SGHTA, FQGNSA. Trimming removed 8 bases from V and 4 bases from J; junction bases left unmatched: 6. The CDR3 length is 13 residues.

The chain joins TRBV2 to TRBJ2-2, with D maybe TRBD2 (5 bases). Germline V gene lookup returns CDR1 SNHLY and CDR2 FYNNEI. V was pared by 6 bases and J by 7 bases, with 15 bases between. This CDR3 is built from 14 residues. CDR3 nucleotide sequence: TGTGCCAGCAGAGGACTCGGCGAGAGCGGGGAGCTGTTTTTT. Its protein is CASRGLGESGELFF. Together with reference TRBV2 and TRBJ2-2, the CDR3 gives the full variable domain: EPEVTQTPSHQVTQMGQEVILRCVPISNHLYFYWYRQILGQKVEFLVSFYNNEISEKSEIFDDQFSVERPDGSNFTLKIRSTKLEDSAMYFCASRGLGESGELFFGEGSRLTVL.

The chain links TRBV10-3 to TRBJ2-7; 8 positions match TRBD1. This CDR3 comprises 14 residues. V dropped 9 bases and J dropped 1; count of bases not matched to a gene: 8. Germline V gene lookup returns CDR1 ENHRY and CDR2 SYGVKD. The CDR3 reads CAIYRGYGSYEQYF. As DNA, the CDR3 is TGTGCCATATACAGGGGGTATGGATCCTACGAGCAGTACTTC.

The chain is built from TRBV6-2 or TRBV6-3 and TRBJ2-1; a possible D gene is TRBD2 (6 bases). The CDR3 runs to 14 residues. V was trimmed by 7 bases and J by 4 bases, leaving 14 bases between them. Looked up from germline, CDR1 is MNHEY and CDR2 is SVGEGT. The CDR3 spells CASTGLAGYNEQFF. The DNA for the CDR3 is TGTGCCAGCACCGGTCTCGCGGGGTACAATGAGCAGTTCTTC.

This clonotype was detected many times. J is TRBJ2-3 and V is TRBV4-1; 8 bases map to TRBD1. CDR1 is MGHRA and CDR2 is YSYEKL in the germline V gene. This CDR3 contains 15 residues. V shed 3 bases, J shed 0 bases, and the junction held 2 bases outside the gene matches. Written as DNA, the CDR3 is TGCGCCAGCAGCCACGGACAGGGTAGCACAGATACGCAGTATTTT. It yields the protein CASSHGQGSTDTQYF.

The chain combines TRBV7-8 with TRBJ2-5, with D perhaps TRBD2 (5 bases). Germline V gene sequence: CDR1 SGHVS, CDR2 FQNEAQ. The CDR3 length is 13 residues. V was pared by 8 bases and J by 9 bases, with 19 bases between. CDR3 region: CASSERISRAQYF. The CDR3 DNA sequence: TGTGCCAGCTCGGAGCGGATATCGAGAGCCCAGTACTTC.

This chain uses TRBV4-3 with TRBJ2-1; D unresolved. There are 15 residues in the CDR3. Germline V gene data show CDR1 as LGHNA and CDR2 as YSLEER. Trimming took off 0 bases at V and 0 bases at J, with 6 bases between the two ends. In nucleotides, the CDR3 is TGCGCCAGCAGCCAAGAATTGGACTCCTACAATGAGCAGTTCTTC. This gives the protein CASSQELDSYNEQFF.

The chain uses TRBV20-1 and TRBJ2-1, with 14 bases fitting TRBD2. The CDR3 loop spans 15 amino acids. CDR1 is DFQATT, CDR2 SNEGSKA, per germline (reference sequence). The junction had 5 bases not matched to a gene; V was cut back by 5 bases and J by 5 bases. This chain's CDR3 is CSAGTSGSINNEQFF. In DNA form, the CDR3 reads TGCAGTGCTGGGACTAGCGGGAGTATCAACAATGAGCAGTTCTTC.

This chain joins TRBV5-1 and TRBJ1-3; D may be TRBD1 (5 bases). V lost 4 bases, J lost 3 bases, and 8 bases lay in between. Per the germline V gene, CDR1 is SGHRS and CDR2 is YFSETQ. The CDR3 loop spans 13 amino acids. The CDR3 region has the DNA TGCGCCAGCAGCCAGGACATTGGAAACACCATATATTTT. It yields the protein CASSQDIGNTIYF.

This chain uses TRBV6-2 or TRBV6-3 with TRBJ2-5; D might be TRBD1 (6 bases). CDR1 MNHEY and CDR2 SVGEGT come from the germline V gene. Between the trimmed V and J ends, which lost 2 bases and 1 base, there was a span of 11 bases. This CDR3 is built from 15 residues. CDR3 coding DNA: TGTGCCAGCAGTTACGGGACAAGAGTCCAAGAGACCCAGTACTTC. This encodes CASSYGTRVQETQYF.

This CDR3 is CASSSIQTYEQYV. DNA of the CDR3: TGTGCCAGCAGTTCCATTCAGACCTACGAGCAGTACGTC. This chain links TRBV6-2 or TRBV6-3 with TRBJ2-7; D gene uncertain. V was cut by 4 bases and J by 2 bases, with 9 bases left in between. The CDR3 totals 13 residues. Germline CDR1 is MNHEY and CDR2 is SVGEGT.

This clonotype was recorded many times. CDR3 sequence (DNA): TGTGCCAGCAGTTTAGCAGTGGAAGATACGCAGTATTTT. Translated, it gives CASSLAVEDTQYF. The V call is TRBV12-3 or TRBV12-4, the J call TRBJ2-3; no firm D call. V shed 0 bases and J shed 5 bases, with 6 bases lying between them. The CDR3 is made up of 13 amino acids.

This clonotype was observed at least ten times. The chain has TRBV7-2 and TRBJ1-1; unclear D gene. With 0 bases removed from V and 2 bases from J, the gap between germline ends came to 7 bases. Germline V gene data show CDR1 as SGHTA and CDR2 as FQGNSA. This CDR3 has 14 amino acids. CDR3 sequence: CASSLAVVNTEAFF. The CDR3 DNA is TGTGCCAGCAGCTTAGCGGTGGTCAACACTGAAGCTTTCTTT. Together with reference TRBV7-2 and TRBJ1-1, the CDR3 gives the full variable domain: GAGVSQSPSNKVTEKGKDVELRCDPISGHTALYWYRQSLGQGLEFLIYFQGNSAPDKSGLPSDRFSAERTGGSVSTLTIQRTQQEDSAVYLCASSLAVVNTEAFFGQGTRLTVV.

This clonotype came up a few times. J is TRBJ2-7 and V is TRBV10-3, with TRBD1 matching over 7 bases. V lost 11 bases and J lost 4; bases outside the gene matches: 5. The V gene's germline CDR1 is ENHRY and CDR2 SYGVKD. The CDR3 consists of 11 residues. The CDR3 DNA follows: TGTGCCTCGACAGGGTTTTACGAGCAGTACGTC. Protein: CASTGFYEQYV.

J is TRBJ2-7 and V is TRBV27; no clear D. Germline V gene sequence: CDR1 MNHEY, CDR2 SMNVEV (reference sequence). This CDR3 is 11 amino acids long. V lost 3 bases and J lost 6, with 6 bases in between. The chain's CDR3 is CASSLIGEQYF. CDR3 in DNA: TGTGCCAGCAGTTTGATAGGCGAGCAGTACTTC.

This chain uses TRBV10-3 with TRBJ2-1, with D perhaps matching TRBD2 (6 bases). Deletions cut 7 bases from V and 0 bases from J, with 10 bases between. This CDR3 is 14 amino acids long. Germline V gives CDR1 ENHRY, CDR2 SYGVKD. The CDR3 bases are TGTGCCATCACGGCCGGGAGCTCCTACAATGAGCAGTTCTTC. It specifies CAITAGSSYNEQFF.